This TCR beta chain comes out of a study of breast tumors, draining lymph nodes, adjacent tissues. This clonotype has a count of ten or more. The antigen is undetermined. The lymph nodes were axillary draining lymph nodes from breast cancer patients. TCRdb recomputed calls from the multiplex PCR reads with MiXCR, one row per CDR3 protein. The sample shows about 230,000 distinct CDR3 sequences, about 32% of them seen only once. CDR1 is SEHNR and CDR2 is FQNEAQ in the germline V gene (reference sequence). With V trimmed by 7 bases and J by 5 bases, 4 bases remained unmatched. The length of the CDR3 is 13 residues. Study outcomes and limitations: Tumor and nontumor repertoires were significantly more similar in luminal-like than in basal-like breast cancer. Data fit most tumor T cells coming from lymph node, expanding in tumor.

This receptor was identified in a female donor with breast cancer. Some clones in this sample may be carry-over from other donors' samples. The chain combines TRBV7-9 with TRBJ2-1; the match to TRBD2 covers 8 bases. The material sequenced was axillary lymph node tissue. The CDR3 nucleotides are TGTGCCAGCAACCGACTAGCGAACAATGAGCAGTTCTTC. Its translation is CASNRLANNEQFF.